This TCR beta chain is from a study of T cell repertoires in cytomegalovirus infection (dated by TCRdb to the late 2010s). About the study as a whole: The peptide stimulations were aimed at well-studied HLA-B-restricted epitopes as well as recently identified HLA-C-restricted CMV epitopes, whose presentation resists viral immunomodulation. Because public TCR beta signatures pointed to carriage of CMV infection together with the matching HLA type, the HLA type of each donor mattered for the analysis.

The sequencer was an Illumina HiSeq 1500. TCRdb applied fastp at Q25 and MiXCR to the public reads, then kept only in-frame beta chains. Every CDR3 protein is listed once, alongside the most common genes and DNA of its rows. The sample table records some 940,000 distinct CDR3 sequences; less than 35% of these occur just once. The top ten clones comprise around 15% of the sample. The sample's treatment or condition, from its label and the paper: in vitro stimulation with specific CMV peptide epitopes to enrich CMV-specific T cells. As concerns this clonotype: Its antigen has not been determined. No qualities accompany the bases; no much larger clone lies one base away.

The germline V gene specifies MNHNS as CDR1 and SASEGT as CDR2. V is clipped by 5 bases and J by 2 bases, and the sequence between their germline boundaries is 18 bases long. There are 16 amino acids in the CDR3, from cysteine to phenylalanine inclusive. The only DNA kept is the CDR3, 48 bases in frame from the first base. The investigation overall reported the following: In both this cohort and an independent approximately 400-donor cohort, the cumulative frequency of public TCR beta family members distinguished carriers of CMV infection plus the relevant HLA type. In the ex vivo response, HLA-C-restricted CMV-specific TCR beta clonotypes were dominant, and in two of eight donors the single most frequent clonotype came from this HLA-C-restricted group.

The chain uses TRBV6-1 and TRBJ1-1; TRBD1 is perhaps the D gene, given 5 matching bases. Source: cultured CD8+ T cells from PBMCs, taken from culture after CMV antigen stimulation. This TCR derives from a human donor in good health (CMV status not recorded). Some clones in this sample may be carry-over from other donors' samples. In nucleotide form, the sequence is TGTGCCAGCAGTCTCCGGCCCGCAGGGCCAAACACTGAAGCTTTCTTT. Its amino acids are CASSLRPAGPNTEAFF.